The next 22 T cell receptor beta chains were all read from a single sample in a study of blood T cells in healthy people across ages. A second PCR of roughly 7 to 11 cycles used a sample-barcoded 5' primer and a J-beta primer mix. From the 5' RACE reads, TCRdb called clonotypes with MiXCR, one entry per CDR3 protein. Among approximately 2,000,000 distinct CDR3 sequences listed, approximately 39% were seen once. Source material: blood. The receptor source for this set is a human donor in good health.

V is TRBV13 and J is TRBJ2-5, with 11 positions matching TRBD1. The CDR3 is 17 residues long. The germline CDR1 and CDR2 sequences are PRHDT and FYEKMQ (reference sequence). V was clipped by 3 bases and J by 0 bases; unmatched bases: 6. As DNA, the CDR3 is TGTGCCAGCAGCTTGGTCGGGACAGGGGGGTACCAAGAGACCCAGTACTTC. It is translated as CASSLVGTGGYQETQYF.

Concerning this clonotype: Germline is not matched at one junction end, which may reflect a read error. For the CDR3, the DNA is TGTGCCGGCAGTTACCTAGGGACAGACCAAGAGACCCAGTACTTC. Encoded protein: CAGSYLGTDQETQYF. This chain joins TRBV6-5 and TRBJ2-5; 7 bases agree with TRBD1. The CDR3 loop spans 15 amino acids. Germline assignment: CDR1 MNHEY and CDR2 SVGAGI.

This clonotype was found a few times. One end of the junction varies from germline; a read error may be responsible. The CDR3 reads CASSPEGGGLVIQYF. The CDR3 DNA reads TGTGCCAGCAGCCCTGAAGGTGGGGGGCTGGTCATTCAGTACTTC. This chain uses TRBV5-1 with TRBJ2-4, with D possibly called TRBD1 or TRBD2 (6 bases each). Germline values: CDR1 SGHRS, CDR2 YFSETQ. The CDR3 has 15 amino acids.

With respect to this clonotype: A single base separates this from a much larger clone, so it may be a read error. The V call is TRBV7-3, the J call TRBJ2-7, with D uncertain. Germline CDR1 SGHTA, CDR2 FQGTGA. The CDR3 loop spans 10 amino acids. CDR3 amino acids: CASSFNEQDF. CDR3 DNA: TGTGCCAGCAGCTTTAACGAGCAGGACTTC. Using reference TRBV7-3 and TRBJ2-7 for the parts outside the CDR3, the full variable domain is GAGVSQTPSNKVTEKGKYVELRCDPISGHTALYWYRQSLGQGPEFLIYFQGTGAADDSGLPNDRFFAVRPEGSVSTLKIQRTERGDSAVYLCASSFNEQDFGPGTRLTVT.

Comments on this clonotype: At one boundary the junction diverges from the germline segment, which might be a read error. The chain couples TRBV7-3 to TRBJ1-6; D unresolved. CDR1 is SGHTA and CDR2 is FQGTGA in the germline V gene. This CDR3 spans 15 amino acids. Here the CDR3 reads CASSLHTVGNSPLRF. The CDR3 DNA follows: TGTGCCAGCAGCTTACATACAGTGGGTAATTCACCCCTCCGCTTT.

The gene calls are TRBV15 and TRBJ2-3; D is perhaps TRBD2 (5 bases). Germline assignment: CDR1 LNHNV and CDR2 YYDKDF (reference sequence). V lost 8 bases to trimming and J lost 5 bases, with 14 bases between them. This CDR3 comprises 13 residues. The CDR3 DNA reads TGTGCCACCTCCCGGTCGGGAATAGATACGCAGTATTTT. This sequence encodes CATSRSGIDTQYF.

This chain uses TRBV4-2 with TRBJ1-3; possible D gene TRBD1, 6 bases. Germline V gene lookup returns CDR1 LGHNA and CDR2 YNFKEQ. Trimming removed 2 bases at V and 4 bases at J, with 12 bases between. CDR3 size: 15 residues. The CDR3 bases are TGTGCCAGCAGCCAAAGAGGGGGATGGGGAAACACCATATATTTT. Translating gives CASSQRGGWGNTIYF.

The chain has TRBV3-1 and TRBJ2-3; tentatively, D is TRBD2 (5 bases). Germline CDR1 reads LGHDT; CDR2 reads YNNKEL (reference sequence). V lost 4 bases and J 6 bases, leaving 17 bases between the germline ends. This CDR3 has 15 residues. In DNA, the CDR3 is TGTGCCAGCAGCCCTTTGGACTTTTTTGGGGATACGCAGTATTTT. Protein: CASSPLDFFGDTQYF.

Only a few counts were recorded for this clonotype. This sequence joins TRBV6-2 or TRBV6-3 and TRBJ2-4; possible D gene TRBD1, 6 bases. The better agreement between TRBJ2-7 and the DNA end casts doubt on the J call. CDR1 is MNHEY, CDR2 SVGEGT, per germline. CDR3 length: 12 amino acids. CDR3 residues: CASSFMGAEQYF. The CDR3 coding sequence is TGTGCCAGCAGTTTTATGGGGGCCGAGCAGTACTTC.

This clonotype was found a few times. The rearrangement joins TRBV27 to TRBJ2-7; no clear D gene. The CDR3 consists of 14 residues. The germline V and J ends were trimmed by 5 bases and 3 bases, with 14 bases remaining between them. Germline V gene data show CDR1 as MNHEY and CDR2 as SMNVEV (reference sequence). CDR3 in DNA: TGTGCCAGCAGTCCCGACGAGAGAGTCTACGAGCAGTACTTC. This codes for CASSPDERVYEQYF.

The chain recombines TRBV2 with TRBJ1-4; 9 nucleotides align to TRBD1. J gave up 8 bases and V 6 bases, and 10 bases lay outside the gene matches. This CDR3 is built from 15 residues. Germline V gene data show CDR1 as SNHLY and CDR2 as FYNNEI. The CDR3 nucleotides are TGTGCCAGCAGCGTAAGGGGACAGGGAGGAGAAAAACTGTTTTTT. Protein: CASSVRGQGGEKLFF.

This clonotype was seen just once. The chain carries TRBV14 and TRBJ2-1, with 7 bases matching TRBD1. The germline V gene encodes CDR1 SGHDN and CDR2 FVKESK. The junction had 10 bases not matched to a gene; V was cut back by 4 bases and J by 1 base. The CDR3 extends over 17 amino acids. As DNA, the CDR3 is TGTGCCAGCAGCCCCATCGAAGGGGGCCGTTCCTACAATGAGCAGTTCTTC. Encoded protein: CASSPIEGGRSYNEQFF. Full variable domain (outside the CDR3, taken from reference TRBV14 and TRBJ2-1): EAGVTQFPSHSVIEKGQTVTLRCDPISGHDNLYWYRRVMGKEIKFLLHFVKESKQDESGMPNNRFLAERTGGTYSTLKVQPAELEDSGVYFCASSPIEGGRSYNEQFFGPGTRLTVL.

The chain uses TRBV4-3 and TRBJ1-6; D call uncertain. This CDR3 spans 18 amino acids. The ends were cut back, 4 bases at V and 0 bases at J, with 16 bases in the middle. CDR1 LGHNA and CDR2 YSLEER come from the germline V gene. The CDR3 spells CASSPHRAKSSYNSPLHF. CDR3 bases: TGCGCCAGCAGCCCCCATCGGGCGAAGAGCTCCTATAATTCACCCCTCCACTTT.

In its sample, this clonotype was seen once. The CDR3 DNA is TGTGCCAGCAGCTTAGTTTACAGGGGGCGAGACGAGCAGTACTTC. This encodes CASSLVYRGRDEQYF. The V gene is TRBV7-2, the J gene TRBJ2-7; 9 nucleotides match TRBD1. The V segment lost 1 base and the J segment 5 bases; nucleotides outside the gene matches: 6. Germline V lookup: CDR1 SGHTA, CDR2 FQGNSA. The CDR3 is 15 amino acids.

This chain connects TRBV7-8 to TRBJ2-7, with D possibly matching TRBD1 (5 bases). Germline V lookup: CDR1 SGHVS, CDR2 FQNEAQ. V was shortened by 4 bases and J by 0 bases, with 16 bases between the two germline ends. The CDR3 runs to 16 residues. Here the CDR3 reads CASSSLGRVSSYEQYF. In DNA form, the CDR3 reads TGTGCCAGCAGCTCTTTAGGCAGGGTCAGCTCCTACGAGCAGTACTTC.

The chain links TRBV29-1 to TRBJ2-2, with TRBD2 as a possible D gene (5 bases). Germline V CDR1 and CDR2: SQVTM, ANQGSEA. V was trimmed by 4 bases and J by 5 bases, leaving 11 bases between them. The CDR3 loop spans 13 amino acids. CDR3 region: CSVVERVTGELFF. CDR3 nucleotide sequence: TGCAGCGTTGTCGAGAGGGTAACCGGGGAGCTGTTTTTT.

A few counts support this clonotype. The chain combines TRBV20-1 with TRBJ1-2, with a tentative D call TRBD1 (6 bases). Germline V CDR1 and CDR2: DFQATT, SNEGSKA (reference sequence). The CDR3 contains 12 residues. V gave up 7 bases and J gave up 3 bases, with 12 bases separating them. The CDR3 protein is CSGLGGDYGYTF. The CDR3 nucleotides read TGCAGTGGGTTGGGGGGCGACTATGGCTACACCTTC.

This clonotype was counted many times. This chain uses TRBV24-1 with TRBJ2-5; 9 bases match TRBD2. The CDR3 spans 15 residues. Germline CDR1 KGHDR, CDR2 SFDVKD. V lost 5 bases and J lost 1; bases outside the gene matches: 4. The CDR3 DNA reads TGTGCCACCAGTGTGACTAGCGGCCTCCAAGAGACCCAGTACTTC. Translation gives CATSVTSGLQETQYF.

Only a few counts were recorded for this clonotype. The J gene is TRBJ2-1, the V gene TRBV4-3, with D possibly called TRBD1 or TRBD2 (5 bases each). Germline lookup yields CDR1 LGHNA and CDR2 YSLEER. The CDR3 contains 13 residues. V lost 6 bases and J lost 2, with 8 bases in between. The CDR3 loop reads CASRGVPYNEQFF. The DNA for the CDR3 is TGCGCCAGCAGGGGGGTACCCTACAATGAGCAGTTCTTC.

The chain uses TRBV20-1 and TRBJ1-5; 8 bases line up with TRBD1. CDR3 length: 17 residues. After removal of 5 bases from V and 6 bases from J, the junction contained 18 bases not matched to a gene. Germline CDR1 and CDR2: DFQATT and SNEGSKA (reference sequence). CDR3 region: CSAPKIRQGSPIQPQHF. CDR3 nucleotide sequence: TGCAGTGCTCCCAAGATCCGACAGGGGAGTCCCATTCAGCCCCAGCATTTT.

The chain combines TRBV6-6 with TRBJ2-1; 9 bases map to TRBD1. The CDR3 contains 16 residues. CDR1 MNHNY and CDR2 SVGAGI come from the germline V gene (reference sequence). Trimming removed 5 bases from V and 7 bases from J; junction bases left unmatched: 12. CDR3 in amino acids: CASSVKLGTGINEQFF. The CDR3 region has the DNA TGTGCCAGCAGTGTGAAGCTCGGGACAGGGATAAATGAGCAGTTCTTC.

The V gene is TRBV12-3 or TRBV12-4, the J gene TRBJ1-1, with D perhaps matching TRBD1 (6 bases). This CDR3 contains 15 residues. V dropped 5 bases and J dropped 8 bases, with 21 bases sitting between them. CDR3 residues: CASSPSGSRGGEAFF. Written as DNA, the CDR3 is TGTGCCAGCAGTCCTTCGGGAAGCAGGGGAGGGGAAGCTTTCTTT.